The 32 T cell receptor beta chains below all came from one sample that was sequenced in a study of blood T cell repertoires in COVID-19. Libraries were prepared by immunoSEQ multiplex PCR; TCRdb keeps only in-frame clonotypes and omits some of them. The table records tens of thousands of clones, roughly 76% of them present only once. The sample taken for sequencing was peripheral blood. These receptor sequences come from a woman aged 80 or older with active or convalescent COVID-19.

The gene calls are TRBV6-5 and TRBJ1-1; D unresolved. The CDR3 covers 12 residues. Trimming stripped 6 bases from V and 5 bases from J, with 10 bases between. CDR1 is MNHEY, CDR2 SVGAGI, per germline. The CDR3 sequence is CASSRGTTEAFF. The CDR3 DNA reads TGTGCCAGCAGCCGGGGAACAACTGAAGCTTTCTTT.

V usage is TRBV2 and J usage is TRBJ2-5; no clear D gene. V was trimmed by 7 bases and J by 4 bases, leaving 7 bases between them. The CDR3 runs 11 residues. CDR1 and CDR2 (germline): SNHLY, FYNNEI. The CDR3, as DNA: TGTGCCAGCATTGGCTTAGAGACCCAGTACTTC. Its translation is CASIGLETQYF.

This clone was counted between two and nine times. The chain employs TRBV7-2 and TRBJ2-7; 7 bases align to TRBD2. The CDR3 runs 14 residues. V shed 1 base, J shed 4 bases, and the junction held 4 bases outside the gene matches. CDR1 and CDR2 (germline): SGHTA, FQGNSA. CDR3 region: CASSLVAGEYEQYF. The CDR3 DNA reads TGTGCCAGCAGCTTAGTTGCGGGAGAATACGAGCAGTACTTC.

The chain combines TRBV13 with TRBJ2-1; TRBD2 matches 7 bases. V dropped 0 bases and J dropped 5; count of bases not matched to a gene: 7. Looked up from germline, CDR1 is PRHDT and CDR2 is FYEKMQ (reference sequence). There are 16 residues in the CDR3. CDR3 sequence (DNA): TGTGCCAGCAGCTTAGGATTCGGGAGGAGTAACAATGAGCAGTTCTTC. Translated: CASSLGFGRSNNEQFF.

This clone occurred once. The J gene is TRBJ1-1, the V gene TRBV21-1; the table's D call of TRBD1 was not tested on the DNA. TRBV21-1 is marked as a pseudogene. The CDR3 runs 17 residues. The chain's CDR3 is CASSFSAGTGGNTEAFF. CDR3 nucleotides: TGTGCCAGCAGCTTTTCCGCCGGGACAGGGGGGAACACTGAAGCTTTCTTT.

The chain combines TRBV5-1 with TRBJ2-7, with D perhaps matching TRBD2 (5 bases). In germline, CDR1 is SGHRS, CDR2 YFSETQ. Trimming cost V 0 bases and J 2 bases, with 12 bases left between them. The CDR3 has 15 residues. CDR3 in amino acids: CASSLGGLTTYEQYF. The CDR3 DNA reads TGCGCCAGCAGCTTGGGAGGGCTTACTACCTACGAGCAGTACTTC.

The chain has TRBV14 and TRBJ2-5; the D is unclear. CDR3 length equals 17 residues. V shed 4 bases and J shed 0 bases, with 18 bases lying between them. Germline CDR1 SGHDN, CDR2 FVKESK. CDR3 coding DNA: TGTGCCAGCAGCCCCCGTCTCCGACTGGTGTACCAAGAGACCCAGTACTTC. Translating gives CASSPRLRLVYQETQYF.

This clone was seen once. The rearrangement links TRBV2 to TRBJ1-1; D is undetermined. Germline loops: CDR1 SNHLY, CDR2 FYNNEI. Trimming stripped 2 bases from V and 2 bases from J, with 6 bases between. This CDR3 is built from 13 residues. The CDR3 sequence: CASSEQHNTEAFF. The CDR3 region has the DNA TGTGCCAGCAGTGAACAACACAACACTGAAGCTTTCTTT.

CDR3 region: CASSRTGPPGELFF. CDR3 nucleotide sequence: TGTGCCAGCTCACGGACAGGGCCGCCCGGGGAGCTGTTTTTT. The V call is TRBV18, the J call TRBJ2-2, with TRBD1 identical over 8 bases. Germline CDR1 is KGHSH and CDR2 is LQKENI. J gave up 6 bases and V 4 bases, and 4 bases lay outside the gene matches. There are 14 residues in the CDR3.

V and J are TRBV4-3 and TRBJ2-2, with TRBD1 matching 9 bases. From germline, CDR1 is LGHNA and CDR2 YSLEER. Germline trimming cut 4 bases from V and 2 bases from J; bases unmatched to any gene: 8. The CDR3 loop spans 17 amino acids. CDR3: CASSLQWTGDNTGELFF. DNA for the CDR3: TGCGCCAGCAGCCTCCAGTGGACAGGGGATAACACCGGGGAGCTGTTTTTT.

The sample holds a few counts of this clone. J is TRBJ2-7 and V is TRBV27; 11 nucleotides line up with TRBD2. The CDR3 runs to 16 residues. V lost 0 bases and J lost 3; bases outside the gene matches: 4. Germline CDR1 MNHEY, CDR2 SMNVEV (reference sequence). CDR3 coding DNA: TGTGCCAGCAGTTTATCGGGACTAGCGGCCCTCTACGAGCAGTACTTC. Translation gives CASSLSGLAALYEQYF.

The CDR3 region has the DNA TGTGCCAGCAGCTACGGACTAGTCGCAGATACGCAGTATTTT. This sequence encodes CASSYGLVADTQYF. The chain has TRBV7-3 and TRBJ2-3, with 7 positions matching TRBD2. The CDR3 totals 14 residues. The V gene's germline CDR1 is SGHTA and CDR2 FQGTGA. Losses at the gene ends were 4 bases for V and 4 bases for J; bases not matched to a gene: 5.

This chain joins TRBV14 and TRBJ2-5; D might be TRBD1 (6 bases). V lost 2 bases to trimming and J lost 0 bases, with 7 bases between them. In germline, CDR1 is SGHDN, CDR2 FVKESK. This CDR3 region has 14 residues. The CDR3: CASSQNRDQETQYF. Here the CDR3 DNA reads TGTGCCAGCAGCCAAAACAGGGACCAAGAGACCCAGTACTTC.

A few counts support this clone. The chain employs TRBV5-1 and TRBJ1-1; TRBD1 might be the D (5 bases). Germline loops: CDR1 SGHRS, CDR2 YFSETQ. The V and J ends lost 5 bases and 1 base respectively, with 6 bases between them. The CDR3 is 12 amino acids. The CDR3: CASRTENTEAFF. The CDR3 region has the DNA TGCGCCAGCAGGACAGAGAACACTGAAGCTTTCTTT.

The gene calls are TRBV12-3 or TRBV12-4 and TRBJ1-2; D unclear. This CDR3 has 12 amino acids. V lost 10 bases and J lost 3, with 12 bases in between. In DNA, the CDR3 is TGTGCCATCCCCTCCCGAGACTATGGCTACACCTTC. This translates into CAIPSRDYGYTF.

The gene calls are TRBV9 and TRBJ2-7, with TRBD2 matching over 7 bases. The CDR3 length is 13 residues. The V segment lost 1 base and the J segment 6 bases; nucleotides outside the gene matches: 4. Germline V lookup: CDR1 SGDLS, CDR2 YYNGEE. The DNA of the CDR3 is TGTGCCAGCAGCGTATGGGGGGAGGGCGAGCAGTACTTC. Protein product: CASSVWGEGEQYF. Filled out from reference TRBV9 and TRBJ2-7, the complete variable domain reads DSGVTQTPKHLITATGQRVTLRCSPRSGDLSVYWYQQSLDQGLQFLIQYYNGEERAKGNILERFSAQQFPDLHSELNLSSLELGDSALYFCASSVWGEGEQYFGPGTRLTVT.

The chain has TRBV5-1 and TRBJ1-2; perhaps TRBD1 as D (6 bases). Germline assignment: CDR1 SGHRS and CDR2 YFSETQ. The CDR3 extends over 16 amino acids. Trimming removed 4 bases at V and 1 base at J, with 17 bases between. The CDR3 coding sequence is TGCGCCAGCAGCCCCCAGGGGCCGGATAATAACTATGGCTACACCTTC. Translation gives CASSPQGPDNNYGYTF.

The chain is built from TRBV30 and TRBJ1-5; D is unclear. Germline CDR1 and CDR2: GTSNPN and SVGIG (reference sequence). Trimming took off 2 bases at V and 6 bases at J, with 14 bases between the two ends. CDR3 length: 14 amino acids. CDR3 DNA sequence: TGTGCCTGGAGTATCAGGCAGGCTGGTCAGCCCCAGCATTTT. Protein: CAWSIRQAGQPQHF.

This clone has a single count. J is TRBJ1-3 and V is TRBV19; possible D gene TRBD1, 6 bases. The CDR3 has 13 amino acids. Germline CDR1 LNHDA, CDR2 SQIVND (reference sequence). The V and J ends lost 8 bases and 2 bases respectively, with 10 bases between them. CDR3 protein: CASFQGPGNTIYF. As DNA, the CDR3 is TGTGCCAGTTTTCAGGGGCCTGGAAACACCATATATTTT. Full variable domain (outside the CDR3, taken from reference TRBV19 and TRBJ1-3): DGGITQSPKYLFRKEGQNVTLSCEQNLNHDAMYWYRQDPGQGLRLIYYSQIVNDFQKGDIAEGYSVSREKKESFPLTVTSAQKNPTAFYLCASFQGPGNTIYFGEGSWLTVV.

DNA of the CDR3: TGTGCCAGCAGTTACGTGCGGGGGTCCTACAATGAGCAGTTCTTC. Protein: CASSYVRGSYNEQFF. The chain employs TRBV6-2 or TRBV6-3 and TRBJ2-1; 7 nucleotides match TRBD2. The CDR3 has 15 residues. V gave up 2 bases and J gave up 1 base; unmatched junction bases: 2. CDR1 is MNHEY, CDR2 SVGEGT, per germline.

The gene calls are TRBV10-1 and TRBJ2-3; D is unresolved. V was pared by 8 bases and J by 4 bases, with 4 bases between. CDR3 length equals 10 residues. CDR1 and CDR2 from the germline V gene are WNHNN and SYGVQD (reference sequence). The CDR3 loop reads CASAPDTQYF. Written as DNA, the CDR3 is TGCGCCAGCGCGCCAGATACGCAGTATTTT.

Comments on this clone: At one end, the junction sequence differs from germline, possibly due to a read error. CDR3 sequence: CASSIGTATSGANVLTF. The CDR3, as DNA: TGTGCTAGCAGCATTGGGACAGCCACCTCTGGGGCCAACGTCCTGACTTTC. The chain carries TRBV7-7 and TRBJ2-6; 7 bases align to TRBD1. Germline lookup yields CDR1 SSHAT and CDR2 FNYEAQ (reference sequence). The CDR3 is 17 amino acids.

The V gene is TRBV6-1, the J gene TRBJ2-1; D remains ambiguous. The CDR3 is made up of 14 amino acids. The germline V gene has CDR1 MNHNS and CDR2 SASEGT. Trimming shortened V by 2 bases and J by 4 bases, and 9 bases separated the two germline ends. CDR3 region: CASSELGLYNEQFF. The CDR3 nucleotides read TGTGCCAGCAGTGAACTCGGTCTTTACAATGAGCAGTTCTTC.

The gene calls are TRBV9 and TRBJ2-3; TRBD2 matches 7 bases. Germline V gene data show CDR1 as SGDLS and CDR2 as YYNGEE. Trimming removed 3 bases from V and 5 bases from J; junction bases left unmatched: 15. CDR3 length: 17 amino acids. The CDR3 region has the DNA TGTGCCAGCAGCGCACAATCGACGGGGGGTTGGGGAGATACGCAGTATTTT. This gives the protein CASSAQSTGGWGDTQYF.

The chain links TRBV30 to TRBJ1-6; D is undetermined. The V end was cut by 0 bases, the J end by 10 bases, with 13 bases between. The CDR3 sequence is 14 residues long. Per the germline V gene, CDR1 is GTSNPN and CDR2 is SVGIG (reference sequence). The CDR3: CAWSVAGKGSPLHF. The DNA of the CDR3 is TGTGCCTGGAGTGTAGCGGGGAAGGGCTCACCCCTCCACTTT. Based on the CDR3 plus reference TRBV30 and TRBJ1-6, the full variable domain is SQTIHQWPATLVQPVGSPLSLECTVEGTSNPNLYWYRQAAGRGLQLLFYSVGIGQISSEVPQNLSASRPQDRQFILSSKKLLLSDSGFYLCAWSVAGKGSPLHFGNGTRLTVT.

The CDR3 here is CASSKLAGGSTDTQYF. The CDR3 nucleotides read TGTGCCAGCAGCAAACTAGCGGGAGGCAGCACAGATACGCAGTATTTT. The rearrangement uses TRBV3-1 (or the pseudogene TRBV3-2) and TRBJ2-3; 12 nucleotides line up with TRBD2. The germline CDR1 and CDR2 sequences are LGHDT and YNNKEL (reference sequence). V shed 5 bases and J 0 bases; nucleotides not matched to a gene: 3. The length of the CDR3 is 16 residues.

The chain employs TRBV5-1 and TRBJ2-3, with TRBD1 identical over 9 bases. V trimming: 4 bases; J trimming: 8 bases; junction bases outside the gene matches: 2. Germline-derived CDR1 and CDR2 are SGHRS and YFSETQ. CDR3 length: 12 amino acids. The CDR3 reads CASSKTGGTQYF. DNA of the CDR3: TGCGCCAGCAGCAAGACAGGGGGTACGCAGTATTTT.

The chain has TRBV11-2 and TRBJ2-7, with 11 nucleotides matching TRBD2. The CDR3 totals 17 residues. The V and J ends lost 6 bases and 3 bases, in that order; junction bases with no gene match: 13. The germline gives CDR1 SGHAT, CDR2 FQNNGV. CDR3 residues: CASSDSGLAGAIYEQYF. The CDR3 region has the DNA TGTGCCAGCAGTGACTCCGGACTAGCGGGTGCGATCTACGAGCAGTACTTC.

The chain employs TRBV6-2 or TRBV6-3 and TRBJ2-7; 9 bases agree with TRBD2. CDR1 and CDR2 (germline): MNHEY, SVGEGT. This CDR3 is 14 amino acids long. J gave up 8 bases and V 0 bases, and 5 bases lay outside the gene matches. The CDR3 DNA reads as TGTGCCAGCAGTTACTCGGCTAGCGGGGACCAGCAGTACTTC. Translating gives CASSYSASGDQQYF.

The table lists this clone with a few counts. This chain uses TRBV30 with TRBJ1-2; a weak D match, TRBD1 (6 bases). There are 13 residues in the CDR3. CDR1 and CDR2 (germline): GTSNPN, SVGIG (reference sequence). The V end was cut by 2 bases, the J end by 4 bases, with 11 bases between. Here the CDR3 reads CAWSPGGTYGYTF. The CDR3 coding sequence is TGTGCCTGGAGTCCGGGGGGCACCTATGGCTACACCTTC.

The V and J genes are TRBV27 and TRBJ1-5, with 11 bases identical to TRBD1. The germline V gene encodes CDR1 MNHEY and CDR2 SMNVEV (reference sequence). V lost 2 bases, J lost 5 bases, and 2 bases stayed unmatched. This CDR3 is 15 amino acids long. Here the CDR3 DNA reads TGTGCCAGCAGTTTAAGGACAGGGGGCTATCAGCCCCAGCATTTT. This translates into CASSLRTGGYQPQHF.

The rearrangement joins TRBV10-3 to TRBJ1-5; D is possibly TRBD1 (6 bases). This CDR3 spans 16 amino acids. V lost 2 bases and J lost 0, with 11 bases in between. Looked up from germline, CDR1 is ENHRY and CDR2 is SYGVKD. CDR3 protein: CAISERGADSNQPQHF. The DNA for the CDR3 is TGTGCCATCAGTGAGCGGGGGGCCGATAGCAATCAGCCCCAGCATTTT.